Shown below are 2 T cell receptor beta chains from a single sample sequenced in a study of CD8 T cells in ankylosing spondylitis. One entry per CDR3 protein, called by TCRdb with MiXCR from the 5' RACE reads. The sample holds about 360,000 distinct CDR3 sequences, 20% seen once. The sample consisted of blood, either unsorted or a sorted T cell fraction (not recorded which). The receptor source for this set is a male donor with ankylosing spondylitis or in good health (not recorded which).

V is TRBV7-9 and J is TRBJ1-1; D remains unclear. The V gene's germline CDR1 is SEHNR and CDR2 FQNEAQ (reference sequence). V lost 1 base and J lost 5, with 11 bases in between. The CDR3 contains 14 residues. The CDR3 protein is CASSLGVGDTEAFF. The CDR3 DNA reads TGTGCCAGCAGCTTAGGGGTCGGAGATACTGAAGCTTTCTTT.

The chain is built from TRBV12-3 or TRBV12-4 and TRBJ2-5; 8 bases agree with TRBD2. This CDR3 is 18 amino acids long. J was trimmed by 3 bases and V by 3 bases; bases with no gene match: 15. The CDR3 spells CASSLFSLAGRVEETQYF. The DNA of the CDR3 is TGTGCCAGCAGTTTGTTTTCTTTAGCGGGGCGTGTGGAAGAGACCCAGTACTTC.